This entry lists 8 T cell receptor beta chains sequenced from one sample in a study of blood T cell repertoires in COVID-19. Profiled with immunoSEQ multiplex PCR; TCRdb holds only in-frame clones, not every one. Of more than 70,000 clones in the sample, roughly nine tenths were seen once. The material sequenced was peripheral blood. The source of these receptors is a man aged 45-65 years with active or convalescent COVID-19.

This clone appeared a single time. V gene TRBV19 combines with J gene TRBJ2-2, with a possible D match to TRBD2 (5 bases). The CDR3 extends over 13 amino acids. The V gene lost 8 bases and the J gene lost 0 bases, with 7 bases spanning the gap. Germline V lookup: CDR1 LNHDA, CDR2 SQIVND (reference sequence). The DNA for the CDR3 is TGTGCCAGTTATAGCGCGAACACCGGGGAGCTGTTTTTT. It is translated as CASYSANTGELFF.

J is TRBJ2-4 and V is TRBV28; the match to TRBD2 covers 10 bases. Germline assignment: CDR1 MDHEN and CDR2 SYDVKM. Trimming removed 6 bases from V and 6 bases from J; junction bases left unmatched: 2. CDR3 length: 13 amino acids. In DNA form, the CDR3 reads TGTGCCAGCAGGGGGACTAGCGCAAACATTCAGTACTTC. It is translated as CASRGTSANIQYF.

This clone occurred a few times. This chain joins TRBV10-1 and TRBJ1-6; no clear D gene. The CDR3 length is 13 residues. Trimming left V 4 bases short and J 8 bases short, with 9 bases between. CDR1 is WNHNN, CDR2 SYGVQD, per germline (reference sequence). The CDR3 sequence is CASSGTRDSPLHF. DNA of the CDR3: TGCGCCAGCAGTGGAACGAGAGATTCACCCCTCCACTTT.

The chain links TRBV11-2 to TRBJ2-1, with 13 bases lining up with TRBD2. Trimming cost V 2 bases and J 7 bases; bases outside gene matches: 5. Germline CDR1 is SGHAT and CDR2 is FQNNGV. There are 16 residues in the CDR3. Written as DNA, the CDR3 is TGTGCCAGCAGCTTAACTAGCGGGGGGGCTGCGAATGAGCAGTTCTTC. It encodes CASSLTSGGAANEQFF.

This clone was seen once. The rearrangement uses TRBV28 and TRBJ1-5; D may be TRBD1 (5 bases). Per germline, CDR1 MDHEN and CDR2 SYDVKM. CDR3 size: 15 residues. The V and J ends lost 5 bases and 3 bases respectively, with 14 bases between them. Here the CDR3 reads CASSLGGVNNQPQHF. The CDR3 DNA follows: TGTGCCAGCAGTCTGGGGGGAGTGAACAATCAGCCCCAGCATTTT.

The chain recombines TRBV19 with TRBJ1-2, with D unresolved. The V and J ends lost 10 bases and 4 bases respectively, with 13 bases between them. Per germline, CDR1 LNHDA and CDR2 SQIVND (reference sequence). The CDR3 is made up of 12 amino acids. The DNA for the CDR3 is TGTGCCACCCGCGTCCTTGGCTATGGCTACACCTTC. Its translation: CATRVLGYGYTF. Full variable domain (rest looked up from reference TRBV19 and TRBJ1-2): DGGITQSPKYLFRKEGQNVTLSCEQNLNHDAMYWYRQDPGQGLRLIYYSQIVNDFQKGDIAEGYSVSREKKESFPLTVTSAQKNPTAFYLCATRVLGYGYTFGSGTRLTVV.

This clone was detected only a few times. J is TRBJ2-5 and V is TRBV12-3 or TRBV12-4, with TRBD2 identical over 8 bases. J gave up 3 bases and V 4 bases, and 1 base lay outside the gene matches. This CDR3 is built from 13 residues. The CDR3 DNA follows: TGTGCCAGCAGTTCGGGGGGGGAAGAGACCCAGTACTTC. Translating gives CASSSGGEETQYF.

The V and J genes are TRBV5-1 and TRBJ2-1, with 10 bases matching TRBD2. The germline V gene encodes CDR1 SGHRS and CDR2 YFSETQ. CDR3 size: 15 residues. V lost 3 bases to trimming and J lost 3 bases; unmatched junction nucleotides: 3. CDR3 protein: CASSSLAGVYNEQFF. As DNA, the CDR3 is TGCGCCAGCAGCTCCCTAGCGGGGGTCTACAATGAGCAGTTCTTC.